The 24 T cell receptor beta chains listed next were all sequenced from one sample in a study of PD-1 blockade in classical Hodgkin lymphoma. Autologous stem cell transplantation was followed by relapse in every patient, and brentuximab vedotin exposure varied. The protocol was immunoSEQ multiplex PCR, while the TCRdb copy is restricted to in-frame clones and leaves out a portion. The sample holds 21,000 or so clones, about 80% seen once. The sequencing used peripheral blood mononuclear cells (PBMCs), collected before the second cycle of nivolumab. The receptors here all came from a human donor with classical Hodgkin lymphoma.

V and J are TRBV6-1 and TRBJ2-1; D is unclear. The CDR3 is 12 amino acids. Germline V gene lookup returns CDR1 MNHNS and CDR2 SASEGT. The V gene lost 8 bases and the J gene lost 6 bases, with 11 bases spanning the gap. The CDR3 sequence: CASSRLTNEQFF. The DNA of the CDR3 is TGTGCCAGCTCACGCCTTACCAATGAGCAGTTCTTC.

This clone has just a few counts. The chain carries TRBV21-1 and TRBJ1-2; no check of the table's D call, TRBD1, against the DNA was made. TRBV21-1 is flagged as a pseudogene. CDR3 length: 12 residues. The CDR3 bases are TGTGCCAGCAGCAAACCAGGGGTTGGCTACACCTTC. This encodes CASSKPGVGYTF.

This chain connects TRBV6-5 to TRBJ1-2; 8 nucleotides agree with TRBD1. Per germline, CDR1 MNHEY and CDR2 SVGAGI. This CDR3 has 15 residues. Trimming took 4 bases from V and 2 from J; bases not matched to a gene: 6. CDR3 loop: CASSSGQGINYGYTF. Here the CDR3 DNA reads TGTGCCAGCAGTTCCGGACAGGGCATCAACTATGGCTACACCTTC.

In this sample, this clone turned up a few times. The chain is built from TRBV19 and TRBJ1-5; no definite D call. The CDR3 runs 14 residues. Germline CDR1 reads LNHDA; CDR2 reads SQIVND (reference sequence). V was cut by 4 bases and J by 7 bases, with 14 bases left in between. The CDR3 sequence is CASSTGNKRQPQHF. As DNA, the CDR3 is TGTGCCAGTAGTACCGGGAATAAACGACAGCCCCAGCATTTT.

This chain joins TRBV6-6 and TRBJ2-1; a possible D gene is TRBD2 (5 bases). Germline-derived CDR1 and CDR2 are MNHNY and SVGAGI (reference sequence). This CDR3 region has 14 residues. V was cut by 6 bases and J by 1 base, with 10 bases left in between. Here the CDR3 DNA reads TGTGCCAGCAGGGACTCTGATTCCTACAATGAGCAGTTCTTC. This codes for CASRDSDSYNEQFF.

CDR3 bases: TGTGCCAGCAGCTTTCTAACTTCCGGGGAGCTGTTTTTT. It translates to CASSFLTSGELFF. V is TRBV7-2 and J is TRBJ2-2; no definite D call. CDR3 length: 13 amino acids. V lost 3 bases to trimming and J lost 6 bases, with 8 bases between them. Germline lookup yields CDR1 SGHTA and CDR2 FQGNSA.

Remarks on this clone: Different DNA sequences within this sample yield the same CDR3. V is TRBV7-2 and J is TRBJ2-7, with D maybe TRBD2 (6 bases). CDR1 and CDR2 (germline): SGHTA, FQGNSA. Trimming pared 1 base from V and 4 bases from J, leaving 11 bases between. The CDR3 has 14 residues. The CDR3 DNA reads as TGTGCCAGCAGCTTAGGAGCAGGGAGGTACGAGCAGTACTTC. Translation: CASSLGAGRYEQYF.

The chain's CDR3 is CASSRDKVEGYTF. CDR3 DNA sequence: TGTGCCAGCTCACGGGACAAAGTGGAAGGCTACACCTTC. The J gene is TRBJ1-2, the V gene TRBV18, with D possibly being TRBD1 (6 bases). The CDR3 is made up of 13 amino acids. The V end was cut by 4 bases, the J end by 8 bases, with 14 bases between. Germline values: CDR1 KGHSH, CDR2 LQKENI.

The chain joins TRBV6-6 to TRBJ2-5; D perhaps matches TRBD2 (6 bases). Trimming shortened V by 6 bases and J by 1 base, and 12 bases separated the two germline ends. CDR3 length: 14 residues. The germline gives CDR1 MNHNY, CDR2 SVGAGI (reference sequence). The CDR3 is CASSRLGIQETQYF. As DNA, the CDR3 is TGTGCCAGCAGCCGACTAGGGATCCAAGAGACCCAGTACTTC.

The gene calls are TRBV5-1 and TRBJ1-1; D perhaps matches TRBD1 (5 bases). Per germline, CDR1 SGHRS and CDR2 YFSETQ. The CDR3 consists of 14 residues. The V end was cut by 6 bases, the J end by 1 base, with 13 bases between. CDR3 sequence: CASNRGPRNTEAFF. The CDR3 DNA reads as TGCGCCAGCAATCGGGGACCGAGGAACACTGAAGCTTTCTTT.

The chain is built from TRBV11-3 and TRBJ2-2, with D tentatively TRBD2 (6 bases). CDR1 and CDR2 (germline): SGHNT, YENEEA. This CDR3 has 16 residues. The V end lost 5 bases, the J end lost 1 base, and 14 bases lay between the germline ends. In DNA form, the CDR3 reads TGTGCCAGCAGCCCCTGGGGGGAGCGGAACACCGGGGAGCTGTTTTTT. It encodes CASSPWGERNTGELFF. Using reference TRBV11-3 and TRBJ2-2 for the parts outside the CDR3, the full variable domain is EAGVVQSPRYKIIEKKQPVAFWCNPISGHNTLYWYLQNLGQGPELLIRYENEEAVDDSQLPKDRFSAERLKGVDSTLKIQPAELGDSAVYLCASSPWGERNTGELFFGEGSRLTVL.

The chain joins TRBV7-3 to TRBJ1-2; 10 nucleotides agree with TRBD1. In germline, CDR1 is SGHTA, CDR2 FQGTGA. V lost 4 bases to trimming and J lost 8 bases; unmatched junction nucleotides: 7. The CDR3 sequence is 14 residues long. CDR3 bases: TGTGCCAGCAGCTCTGACAGGGGGCTGGAGGGCTACACCTTC. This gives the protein CASSSDRGLEGYTF.

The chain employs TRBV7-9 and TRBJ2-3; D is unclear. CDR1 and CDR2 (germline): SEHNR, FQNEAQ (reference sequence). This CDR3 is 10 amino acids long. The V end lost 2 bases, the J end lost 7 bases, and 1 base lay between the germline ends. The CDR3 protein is CASSLYTQYF. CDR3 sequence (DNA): TGTGCCAGCAGCTTATATACGCAGTATTTT.

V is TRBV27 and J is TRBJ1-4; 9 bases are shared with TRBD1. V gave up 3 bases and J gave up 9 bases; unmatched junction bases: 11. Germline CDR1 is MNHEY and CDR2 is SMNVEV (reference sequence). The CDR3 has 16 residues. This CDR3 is CASSFIAGTGTKKLFF. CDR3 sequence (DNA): TGTGCCAGCAGTTTCATCGCCGGGACAGGGACGAAAAAACTGTTTTTT. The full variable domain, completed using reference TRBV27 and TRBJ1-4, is EAQVTQNPRYLITVTGKKLTVTCSQNMNHEYMSWYRQDPGLGLRQIYYSMNVEVTDKGDVPEGYKVSRKEKRNFPLILESPSPNQTSLYFCASSFIAGTGTKKLFFGSGTQLSVL.

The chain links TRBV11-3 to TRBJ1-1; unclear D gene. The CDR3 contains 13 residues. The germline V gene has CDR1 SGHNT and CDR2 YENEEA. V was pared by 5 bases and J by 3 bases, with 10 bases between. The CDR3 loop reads CASSIFSYTEAFF. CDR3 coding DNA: TGTGCCAGCAGCATCTTCAGTTACACTGAAGCTTTCTTT. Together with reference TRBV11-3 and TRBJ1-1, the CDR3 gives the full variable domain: EAGVVQSPRYKIIEKKQPVAFWCNPISGHNTLYWYLQNLGQGPELLIRYENEEAVDDSQLPKDRFSAERLKGVDSTLKIQPAELGDSAVYLCASSIFSYTEAFFGQGTRLTVV.

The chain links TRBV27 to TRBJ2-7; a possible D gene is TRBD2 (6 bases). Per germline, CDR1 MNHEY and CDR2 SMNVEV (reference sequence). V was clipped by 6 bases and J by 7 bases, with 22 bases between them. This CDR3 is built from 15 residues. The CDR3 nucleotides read TGTGCCAGCAGACTCAGGGAGGACTATCTACGAGAGCAGTACTTC. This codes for CASRLREDYLREQYF.

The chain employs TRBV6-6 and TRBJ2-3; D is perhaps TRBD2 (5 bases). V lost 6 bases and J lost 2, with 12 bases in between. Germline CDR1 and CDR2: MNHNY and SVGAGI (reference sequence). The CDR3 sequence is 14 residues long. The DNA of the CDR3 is TGTGCCAGCAGCCGCGGACTGAACACAGATACGCAGTATTTT. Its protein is CASSRGLNTDTQYF.

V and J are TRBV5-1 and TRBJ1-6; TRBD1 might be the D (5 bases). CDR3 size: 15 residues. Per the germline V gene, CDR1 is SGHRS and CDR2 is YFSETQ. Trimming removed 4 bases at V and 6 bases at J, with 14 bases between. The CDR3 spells CASSPETGPNSPLHF. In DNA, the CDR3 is TGCGCCAGCAGCCCGGAAACGGGACCTAATTCACCCCTCCACTTT.

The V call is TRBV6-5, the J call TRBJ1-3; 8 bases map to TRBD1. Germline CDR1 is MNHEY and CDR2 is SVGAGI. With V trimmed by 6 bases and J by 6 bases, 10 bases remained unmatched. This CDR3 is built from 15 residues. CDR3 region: CASSRTGSYLNTIYF. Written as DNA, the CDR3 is TGTGCCAGCAGCCGGACAGGGAGCTACTTAAACACCATATATTTT.

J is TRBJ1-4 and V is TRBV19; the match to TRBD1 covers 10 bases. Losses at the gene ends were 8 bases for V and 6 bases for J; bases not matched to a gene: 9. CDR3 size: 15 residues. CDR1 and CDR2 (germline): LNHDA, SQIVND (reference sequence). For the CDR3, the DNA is TGTGCCAGTCGGTCTGCCGGACAGGGGGATGAAAAACTGTTTTTT. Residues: CASRSAGQGDEKLFF.

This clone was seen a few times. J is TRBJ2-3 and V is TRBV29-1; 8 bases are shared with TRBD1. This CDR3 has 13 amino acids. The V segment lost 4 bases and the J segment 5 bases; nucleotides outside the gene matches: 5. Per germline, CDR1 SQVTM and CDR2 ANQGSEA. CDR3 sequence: CSVGQGQRDTQYF. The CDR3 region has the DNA TGCAGCGTTGGACAGGGGCAGAGAGATACGCAGTATTTT.

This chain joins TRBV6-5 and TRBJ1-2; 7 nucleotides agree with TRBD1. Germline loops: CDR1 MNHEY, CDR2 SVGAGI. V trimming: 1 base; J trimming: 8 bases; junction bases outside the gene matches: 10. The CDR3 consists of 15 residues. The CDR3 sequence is CASSYLEGGGGGYTF. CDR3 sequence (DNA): TGTGCCAGCAGTTACTTAGAGGGAGGAGGGGGCGGCTACACCTTC.

The CDR3 bases are TGTGCCAGCAGCCAAGGGAATGCGGGAAACACCATATATTTT. Its translation: CASSQGNAGNTIYF. The chain is built from TRBV4-2 and TRBJ1-3; D is undetermined. The V and J ends lost 1 base and 4 bases respectively, with 8 bases between them. This CDR3 region has 14 residues. CDR1 and CDR2 (germline): LGHNA, YNFKEQ.

The chain's CDR3 is CASSDFGTALYEQYF. CDR3 nucleotides: TGTGCCAGCAGTGATTTTGGGACAGCTCTGTACGAGCAGTACTTC. The gene calls are TRBV2 and TRBJ2-5; 7 nucleotides match TRBD1. Matching the DNA end better, TRBJ2-7 makes the J call doubtful. The CDR3 runs to 15 residues. Germline values: CDR1 SNHLY, CDR2 FYNNEI.